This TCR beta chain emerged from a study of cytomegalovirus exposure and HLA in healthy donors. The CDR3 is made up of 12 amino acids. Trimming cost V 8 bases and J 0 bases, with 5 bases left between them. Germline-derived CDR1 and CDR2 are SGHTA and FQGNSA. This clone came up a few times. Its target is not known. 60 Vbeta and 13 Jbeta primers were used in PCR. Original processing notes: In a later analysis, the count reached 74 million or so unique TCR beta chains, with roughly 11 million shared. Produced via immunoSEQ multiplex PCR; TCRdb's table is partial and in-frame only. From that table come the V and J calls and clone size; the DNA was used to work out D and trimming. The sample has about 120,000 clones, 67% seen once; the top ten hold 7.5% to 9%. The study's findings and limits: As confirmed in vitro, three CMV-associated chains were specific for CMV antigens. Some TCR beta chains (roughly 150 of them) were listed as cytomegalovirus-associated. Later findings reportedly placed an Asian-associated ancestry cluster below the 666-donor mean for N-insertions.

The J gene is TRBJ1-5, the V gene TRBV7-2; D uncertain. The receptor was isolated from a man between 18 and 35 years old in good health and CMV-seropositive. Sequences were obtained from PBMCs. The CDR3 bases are TGTGCCAGCCGGGATAGCAATCAGCCCCAGCATTTT. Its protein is CASRDSNQPQHF.